These T cell receptor beta chains were read from a single sample in a study of blood T cell repertoires in COVID-19. Clones were read by immunoSEQ multiplex PCR, and TCRdb kept only the in-frame ones, dropping some. The table includes around 95,000 clones, roughly 88% detected once. Sequencing was performed on peripheral blood. These TCRs come from a human donor in a cohort sampled during active COVID-19. Each CDR3 is given with its conserved first and last residue. Each record gives: CDR3 DNA, CDR3 protein, V gene, J gene, clone size, D gene. A D gene is named only where the DNA matches it firmly. A row's size may be missing; if present it is once, few, many or a size class.

TGCGCCAGCAGCCAAGTTGAGGGGGGGACGGTCAGGGCCGGAAACACCATATATTTT	CASSQVEGGTVRAGNTIYF	TRBV4-1	TRBJ1-3	NA	NA
TGTGCCTGGACGGGGGGCAGGACTAGCGGGAGCTCCTACAATGAGCAGTTCTTC	CAWTGGRTSGSSYNEQFF	TRBV30	TRBJ2-1	NA	TRBD2
TGTGCCAGCACCCTCTGGGCGTGGGGCTACACCTTC	CASTLWAWGYTF	TRBV7-9	TRBJ1-2	once	NA
TGTGCCAGAACCCCTATTGGCACCGGGGAGCTGTTTTTT	CARTPIGTGELFF	TRBV5-3	TRBJ2-2	NA	NA
TGTGCCAGCAGTTTGCTGGGGGGGCGGGATGGCTACACCTTC	CASSLLGGRDGYTF	TRBV28	TRBJ1-2	NA	NA
TGCGCCAGCAGCCAAACAGGGATGAACACCGGGGAGCTGTTTTTT	CASSQTGMNTGELFF	TRBV4-3	TRBJ2-2	NA	NA
TGCGCCAGCAGGGTCGGCGGAGCCTCCTACGAGCAGTACTTC	CASRVGGASYEQYF	TRBV5-1	TRBJ2-7	NA	NA
TGTGCCACCCTCGACGGGAGAGGGGGCTACACCTTC	CATLDGRGGYTF	TRBV19	TRBJ1-2	NA	NA
TGTGCCAGCAGACAGAGCTCCTACGAGCAGTACTTC	CASRQSSYEQYF	TRBV28	TRBJ2-7	NA	NA
TGTGCCACCAGCTTTGGCACACAGGGGGATGTTCGTGGCTACACCTTC	CATSFGTQGDVRGYTF	TRBV24-1	TRBJ1-2	NA	TRBD1
TGTGCCAGCAGCGGACACAGGGGCCTAAATGAAAAACTGTTTTTT	CASSGHRGLNEKLFF	TRBV9	TRBJ1-4	NA	TRBD1
TGTGCCAGTAGCACCTCGGACAGGGGCACAGATACGCAGTATTTT	CASSTSDRGTDTQYF	TRBV19	TRBJ2-3	NA	TRBD1
TGTGCCAGTAGTATAGGGGGGGGTTCGGAGCAGTACTTC	CASSIGGGSEQYF	TRBV19	TRBJ2-7	NA	TRBD2
TGTGCCAGCCTTAAAGGGGACAGGGGGCCAGAGACCCAGTACTTC	CASLKGDRGPETQYF	TRBV2	TRBJ2-5	NA	TRBD1
TGTGCCAGCAGCAAACCCAGGGGTCTCGAAAAACTGTTTTTT	CASSKPRGLEKLFF	TRBV21-1	TRBJ1-4	NA	NA
TGTGCCAGCAGCTTAAATACCATGGGACAGGGGGGAGGTCAGCCCCAGCATTTT	CASSLNTMGQGGGQPQHF	TRBV7-8	TRBJ1-5	medium-sized	TRBD1
TGTGCCAGCAGGTTGGGAGGAGGGCAGCCCCAGCATTTT	CASRLGGGQPQHF	TRBV2	TRBJ1-5	once	NA
TGTGCCACTGGAGGTCGGAGCACAGATACGCAGTATTTT	CATGGRSTDTQYF	TRBV19	TRBJ2-3	NA	NA
TGCGCCAGCAGCTTGGATGCGGGAACCTCCTACAATGAGCAGTTCTTC	CASSLDAGTSYNEQFF	TRBV5-1	TRBJ2-1	NA	NA
TGTGCCAGCAGCTCGACGACCTACGGGGAGCAGTACTTC	CASSSTTYGEQYF	TRBV5-5	TRBJ2-7	NA	NA
TGTGCCAGCAGCCGCTCCCAGACCCCAGGTAGCACAGATACGCAGTATTTT	CASSRSQTPGSTDTQYF	TRBV4-2	TRBJ2-3	once	NA
TGTGCCAGCAGCACTCAACCGGCAAGGGGCATTCAGTACTTC	CASSTQPARGIQYF	TRBV7-9	TRBJ2-4	NA	NA
TGCGCCAGCAGTGACCCGGACAGGGGCCTAGGAGGTGAGCAGTTCTTC	CASSDPDRGLGGEQFF	TRBV10-2	TRBJ2-1	NA	TRBD1
TGCGCCAGCAGCACAGGACAGGGGGCTTGGACCGGGGAGCTGTTTTTT	CASSTGQGAWTGELFF	TRBV5-1	TRBJ2-2	NA	TRBD1
TGTGCCAGCAGCCAAGCTAGAGGTGGGGCTTTCTTT	CASSQARGGAFF	TRBV3-1/TRBV3-2	TRBJ1-1	NA	NA
TGTGCCTGGAGTGTAAGAATAGCGGCTCTCACAGATACGCAGTATTTT	CAWSVRIAALTDTQYF	TRBV30	TRBJ2-3	NA	NA
TGTGCCAGCAGTTGGGACAGCCACTATGGCTACACCTTC	CASSWDSHYGYTF	TRBV12-3/TRBV12-4	TRBJ1-2	once	TRBD1
TGCGCCAGCAGCCGAGACAGGTTGAACACCGGGGAGCTGTTTTTT	CASSRDRLNTGELFF	TRBV5-1	TRBJ2-2	NA	NA
TGTGCCAGCAGCGCGGGCAGTGGCGGGAGGGCCAGGTATGAGCAGTTCTTC	CASSAGSGGRARYEQFF	TRBV3-1/TRBV3-2	TRBJ2-1	NA	TRBD2
TGTGCCAGCAGCCTCCTTTGGGGGGAGGCCTCCTACGAGCAGTACTTC	CASSLLWGEASYEQYF	TRBV3-1/TRBV3-2	TRBJ2-7	NA	NA
TGTGCCAGCAGCGTAGGTTTGGGGGCTAGCGGGATCTACAATGAGCAGTTCTTC	CASSVGLGASGIYNEQFF	TRBV9	TRBJ2-1	NA	TRBD2
TGTGCCAGCAGCCCATTACAGACAGGGGGCGGTTTTCGCTCTGGGGCCAACGTCCTGACTTTC	CASSPLQTGGGFRSGANVLTF	TRBV7-6	TRBJ2-6	NA	TRBD1
TGTGCCACATTGGGGAGCTCCTACGAGCAGTACTTC	CATLGSSYEQYF	TRBV6-5	TRBJ2-7	NA	NA
TGTGCCAGTAGTATAGGATCTAGCGGGAAGGAGCAGTTCTTC	CASSIGSSGKEQFF	TRBV19	TRBJ2-1	NA	TRBD2
TGTGCCAGCAGTTACCCTATCGGCGGGAACACCGGGGAGCTGTTTTTT	CASSYPIGGNTGELFF	TRBV6-5	TRBJ2-2	NA	NA
TGTGCCAGCTCAGCCGGGACAGGGAATTCGGATACGCAGTATTTT	CASSAGTGNSDTQYF	TRBV18	TRBJ2-3	NA	TRBD1
TGTGCCAGCAGCCGAGGGCCTGGGACCCAGTACTTC	CASSRGPGTQYF	TRBV7-8	TRBJ2-5	NA	NA
TGTGCCAGCAGCCTTACAGGAGCCTATGGCTACACCTTC	CASSLTGAYGYTF	TRBV3-1/TRBV3-2	TRBJ1-2	once	NA
TGTGCCAGTAGTCTAAGGACTAGCGGGGGAGATACGCAGTATTTT	CASSLRTSGGDTQYF	TRBV19	TRBJ2-3	NA	TRBD2
TGCGCCAGCAGCTTGGAGGGGTCGCTTAATTCACCCCTCCACTTT	CASSLEGSLNSPLHF	TRBV5-1	TRBJ1-6	NA	NA
TGTGCCAGCAGCTTGGAACCCCAGGGGGCGATCGCTGAAGCTTTCTTT	CASSLEPQGAIAEAFF	TRBV5-4	TRBJ1-1	NA	TRBD1
TGTGCCAGCAGCCCTGGACAGGGGGTGATTTATAATTCACCCCTCCACTTT	CASSPGQGVIYNSPLHF	TRBV7-9	TRBJ1-6	NA	TRBD1
TGTGCCAGCAGCCCCTCAGGACTAGCGGGATTTGAGCAGTTCTTC	CASSPSGLAGFEQFF	TRBV13	TRBJ2-1	NA	TRBD2
TGTGCCAGCAGCTCTCATCAGCCCCAGCATTTT	CASSSHQPQHF	TRBV5-8	TRBJ1-5	NA	NA
TGCGCCAGCAGCCAAGACGGCCTAGCGGGAGAGACCCAGTACTTC	CASSQDGLAGETQYF	TRBV4-1	TRBJ2-5	NA	TRBD2
TGTGCCAGCAGTTTCTCGACAGGGGGGTACAATCAGCCCCAGCATTTT	CASSFSTGGYNQPQHF	TRBV28	TRBJ1-5	NA	TRBD1
TGTGCCAGCAGCCTTAGGGTAGGAGCCGGGACAGGGACCACCGGGGAGCTGTTTTTT	CASSLRVGAGTGTTGELFF	TRBV4-2	TRBJ2-2	NA	TRBD1
TGTGCCAGCAGCTTGAGGTACCAAGAGACCCAGTACTTC	CASSLRYQETQYF	TRBV7-2	TRBJ2-5	NA	NA
TGTGCCAGCAGTGAAGGAACAGTTGATCAGCCCCAGCATTTT	CASSEGTVDQPQHF	TRBV2	TRBJ1-5	NA	NA
TGTGCCAGTATGGGTCGGAGGAACACTGAAGCTTTCTTT	CASMGRRNTEAFF	TRBV19	TRBJ1-1	once	NA
TGTGCCACCAGCGTATCCGGGACTAGCTACTCCGGGGAGCTGTTTTTT	CATSVSGTSYSGELFF	TRBV15	TRBJ2-2	NA	TRBD2
TGTGCCAGCAGCTTCCCCGGGACAGGGCACAATGAGCAGTTCTTC	CASSFPGTGHNEQFF	TRBV7-9	TRBJ2-1	NA	TRBD1
TGTGCCTGGACCCCACCGGGACAGGCCTACGAGCAGTACTTC	CAWTPPGQAYEQYF	TRBV30	TRBJ2-7	NA	TRBD1
TGCGCCAGCAGCTTGATGACAACCGGGGGAGGGACCCAGTACTTC	CASSLMTTGGGTQYF	TRBV5-1	TRBJ2-5	NA	NA
TGTGCCAGCAGTAATCCGGGGAGGAACACTGAAGCTTTCTTT	CASSNPGRNTEAFF	TRBV6-5	TRBJ1-1	once	NA
TGTGCCAGCACCATAACAGGGTTGGAGTACTATGGCTACACCTTC	CASTITGLEYYGYTF	TRBV7-2	TRBJ1-2	NA	NA
TGTGCCAGCAGTGACTCGGGAGAGGGTGAAGCTTTCTTT	CASSDSGEGEAFF	TRBV6-4	TRBJ1-1	NA	NA
TGCGCCAGCAGCTTGAGACAGGGCGCGCAGACCCAGTACTTC	CASSLRQGAQTQYF	TRBV5-1	TRBJ2-5	NA	TRBD1
TGTGCCACCCGCGACAGGGTTGCCAAAAACATTCAGTACTTC	CATRDRVAKNIQYF	TRBV6-5	TRBJ2-4	NA	TRBD1